The entry below describes one T cell receptor (beta chain). Authors' data handling: Reference gene primers were amplified, and this amplification served to estimate nucleated cell counts. Assay: immunoSEQ multiplex PCR; the TCRdb copy retains only in-frame clones and omits some. V and J calls and clone size follow that table, whereas D and trimming were derived from the DNA. This sample has some 260,000 clones; nearly 90% occur once, and the top ten carry about 0.74%. The sample is drawn from a study of blood T cell repertoires in COVID-19. The wider study: Both acute and convalescent COVID-19 samples were obtained from the United States, Italy and Spain. T cells, B-cell-depleted T cells, or PBMCs provided the cDNA or gDNA that served as material.

The CDR3 totals 13 residues. Looked up from germline, CDR1 is SEHNR and CDR2 is FQNEAQ (reference sequence). With V trimmed by 5 bases and J by 5 bases, 4 bases remained unmatched. The specimen sequenced was peripheral blood. J is TRBJ2-5 and V is TRBV7-9, with 8 bases identical to TRBD1. The sequence derives from a woman in her twenties or thirties with acute or convalescent COVID-19. CDR3 sequence reads: CASSDRGVETQYF. The CDR3 coding sequence is TGTGCCAGCAGCGACAGGGGTGTCGAGACCCAGTACTTC. Full variable domain (missing parts from reference TRBV7-9 and TRBJ2-5): DTGVSQNPRHKITKRGQNVTFRCDPISEHNRLYWYRQTLGQGPEFLTYFQNEAQLEKSRLLSDRFSAERPKGSFSTLEIQRTEQGDSAMYLCASSDRGVETQYFGPGTRLLVL.